Shown below are 17 T cell receptor beta chains from a single sample sequenced in a study of glioma-infiltrating T cells. TCR alpha and beta CDR3 regions were amplified from RNA using iRepertoire nested multiplex PCR. TCRdb independently ran MiXCR on the multiplex PCR reads; one entry per CDR3 protein. There are about 380,000 distinct CDR3 sequences in the sample; 41% occur only once, and about 11% lies in the top ten. Sequenced: glioma tissue, nonneoplastic brain tissue, or PBMCs (not recorded which). The receptors stem from a human donor with low-grade glioma or glioblastoma, undergoing nonglioma brain surgery, or in good health (not recorded which).

V and J are TRBV4-2 and TRBJ2-1; D is possibly TRBD2 (5 bases). This CDR3 contains 15 residues. Germline CDR1 LGHNA, CDR2 YNFKEQ. V was trimmed by 4 bases and J by 10 bases, leaving 20 bases between them. The CDR3 DNA reads TGTGCCAGCAGCCCCACCCGGGCCCTAGCAGGCGAGCAGTTCTTC. It specifies CASSPTRALAGEQFF.

This chain joins TRBV7-2 and TRBJ2-7, with 7 positions matching TRBD2. CDR3 length equals 16 residues. Germline-derived CDR1 and CDR2 are SGHTA and FQGNSA. V lost 5 bases and J lost 6; bases outside the gene matches: 16. DNA for the CDR3: TGTGCCAGCAGCCCCAGAGATCTAGCGGTGTCTGTCGAGCAGTACTTC. Residues: CASSPRDLAVSVEQYF.

This clonotype has at least ten counts. V usage is TRBV6-2 or TRBV6-3 and J usage is TRBJ2-1; a possible D gene is TRBD1 (5 bases). This CDR3 spans 14 amino acids. V lost 7 bases and J 10 bases, leaving 20 bases between the germline ends. Germline CDR1 reads MNHEY; CDR2 reads SVGEGT. Here the CDR3 reads CASNRSPQGQEQFF. CDR3 DNA: TGTGCCAGCAACCGATCCCCCCAGGGTCAGGAGCAGTTCTTC.

The sample holds many counts of this clonotype. The CDR3 DNA reads as TGCAGTGCTCCTGACCGGGAAAAACTGTTTTTT. The encoded protein is CSAPDREKLFF. The chain links TRBV20-1 to TRBJ1-4, with D hard to call. V lost 5 bases and J 8 bases, leaving 9 bases between the germline ends. The CDR3 is 11 amino acids. Germline values: CDR1 DFQATT, CDR2 SNEGSKA (reference sequence).

On this clonotype: Since a much larger clone is just one base distant, this may be a read error. The chain combines TRBV24-1 with TRBJ2-3, with 7 nucleotides matching TRBD2. CDR1 and CDR2 (germline): KGHDR, SFDVKD. CDR3 length: 15 residues. With V trimmed by 6 bases and J by 4 bases, 9 bases remained unmatched. Here the CDR3 DNA reads TGTGCCACCAGTCTAGCGGAAGGATCAGCAGATACGCAGTATTTT. Protein product: CATSLAEGSADTQYF.

This clonotype was counted ten times or more. DNA of the CDR3: TGCAGTGCCAGGACAGACATGAACACTGAAGCTTTCTTT. Residues: CSARTDMNTEAFF. The V call is TRBV20-1, the J call TRBJ1-1; a possible D gene is TRBD1 (6 bases). Germline-derived CDR1 and CDR2 are DFQATT and SNEGSKA (reference sequence). The CDR3 sequence is 13 residues long. Trimming removed 6 bases from V and 0 bases from J, with 11 bases in between.

This clonotype was counted once. V gene TRBV28 combines with J gene TRBJ2-7; D gene ambiguous. V was shortened by 2 bases and J by 1 base, with 9 bases between the two germline ends. CDR3 length equals 14 residues. Germline-derived CDR1 and CDR2 are MDHEN and SYDVKM. The CDR3 is CASSLTFGSYEQYF. The CDR3, as DNA: TGTGCCAGCAGTTTAACCTTCGGGTCCTACGAGCAGTACTTC.

On this clonotype: Relative to the germline gene, one junction end is altered; a read error may explain this. The chain carries TRBV4-3 and TRBJ2-1; D gene unclear. The CDR3 length is 13 residues. Germline CDR1 LGHNA, CDR2 YSLEER. CDR3 sequence: CASSQKGRNEQFF. In DNA form, the CDR3 reads TGCGCCAGCAGCCAAAAAGGGCGTAATGAGCAATTCTTC.

This clonotype was observed a few times. CDR3 bases: TGTGCCAGCAGCTTAAACGGGCTAGCGGACGCAGATACGCAGTATTTT. Amino acid sequence: CASSLNGLADADTQYF. The chain combines TRBV7-2 with TRBJ2-3, with 7 nucleotides matching TRBD2. The CDR3 is 16 amino acids. Trimming removed 2 bases from V and 4 bases from J; junction bases left unmatched: 9. Germline V lookup: CDR1 SGHTA, CDR2 FQGNSA.

This chain uses TRBV7-2 with TRBJ1-2; 9 bases map to TRBD1. V dropped 1 base and J dropped 8; count of bases not matched to a gene: 5. CDR1 is SGHTA, CDR2 FQGNSA, per germline. CDR3 size: 14 residues. CDR3 bases: TGTGCCAGCAGCTTAGGGGGACAGGGTAAAGGCTACACCTTC. The encoded protein is CASSLGGQGKGYTF.

This sequence joins TRBV6-1 and TRBJ2-7; D is possibly TRBD1 or TRBD2 (5 bases each). The V end was cut by 7 bases, the J end by 0 bases, with 16 bases between. The CDR3 covers 15 residues. The germline V gene has CDR1 MNHNS and CDR2 SASEGT. CDR3 loop: CASKKTVGRSYEQYF. As DNA, the CDR3 is TGTGCCAGCAAGAAGACTGTGGGACGCTCCTACGAGCAGTACTTC.

The table lists this clonotype with a few counts. The chain links TRBV6-1 to TRBJ1-5; D might be TRBD1 (6 bases). This CDR3 comprises 13 residues. Germline values: CDR1 MNHNS, CDR2 SASEGT. The V and J ends lost 8 bases and 1 base respectively, with 9 bases between them. The CDR3 loop reads CASQGTSNQPQHF. The CDR3 bases are TGTGCCAGCCAGGGGACGAGCAATCAGCCCCAGCATTTT.

There are a few counts of this clonotype. The CDR3 nucleotides read TGTGCCAGCAGCCAATGGGGCGGGTCCACAGATACGCAGTATTTT. Protein: CASSQWGGSTDTQYF. The chain joins TRBV4-2 to TRBJ2-3; D may be TRBD1 or TRBD2 (5 bases each). The CDR3 covers 15 residues. CDR1 LGHNA and CDR2 YNFKEQ come from the germline V gene. V lost 2 bases to trimming and J lost 2 bases, with 11 bases between them.

This rearrangement joins TRBV20-1 to TRBJ2-7; D might be TRBD1 or TRBD2, each matching 5 bases. The CDR3 totals 14 residues. Per the germline V gene, CDR1 is DFQATT and CDR2 is SNEGSKA (reference sequence). This CDR3 reads CRIPNGGLTYEQYF. Here the CDR3 DNA reads TGCAGGATCCCCAATGGGGGATTGACCTACGAGCAGTACTTC.

With respect to this clonotype: A read error is possible here, since a much larger clone lies one base away. The rearrangement links TRBV6-2 or TRBV6-3 to TRBJ2-7, with no clear D. The CDR3 is made up of 11 amino acids. V dropped 7 bases and J dropped 2 bases, with 6 bases sitting between them. CDR1 and CDR2 (germline): MNHEY, SVGEGT. The CDR3 region has the DNA TGTGCCAGCAAGTGGACCTACGAGCAGTACTTC. Protein product: CASKWTYEQYF.

This chain connects TRBV5-1 to TRBJ1-5; D call uncertain. Deletions cut 0 bases from V and 6 bases from J, with 13 bases between. The germline CDR1 and CDR2 sequences are SGHRS and YFSETQ. CDR3 length: 15 residues. The CDR3: CASSLAPGGFQPQHF. Written as DNA, the CDR3 is TGCGCCAGCAGCTTGGCTCCTGGAGGTTTTCAGCCCCAGCATTTT.

The sample holds many counts of this clonotype. CDR3 DNA: TGCAGTGCTGCACATGCCAGCAATCAGCCCCAGCATTTT. Amino acid sequence: CSAAHASNQPQHF. The J gene is TRBJ1-5, the V gene TRBV20-1; no firm D call. V lost 5 bases and J 1 base, leaving 9 bases between the germline ends. The germline CDR1 and CDR2 sequences are DFQATT and SNEGSKA (reference sequence). CDR3 size: 13 residues.